The present TCR beta chain was sequenced within a study of blood T cell repertoires in COVID-19. As handled by the study authors: Researchers report that nucleated cell counts were estimated from reference gene primer amplification. Sequencing was performed with immunoSEQ multiplex PCR; in TCRdb, only in-frame clones are kept and a portion is missing. V and J calls and clone size follow that table, whereas D and trimming were derived from the DNA. This sample yields 310,000 or so clones, of which 89% are seen a single time; nearly 6.5% belongs to the top ten. CDR1 is SGDLS and CDR2 is YYNGEE in the germline V gene. This CDR3 region has 16 residues. V shed 1 base, J shed 8 bases, and the junction held 10 bases outside the gene matches.

This clonotype was sampled from a man between 18 and 35 years old who had recovered from COVID-19. This rearrangement joins TRBV9 to TRBJ2-1; 9 bases map to TRBD1. The specimen was peripheral blood. This chain's CDR3 is CASSVRPGTGIDEQFF. CDR3 DNA: TGTGCCAGCAGCGTACGTCCCGGGACAGGGATCGATGAGCAGTTCTTC.